These 5 T cell receptor beta chains originate from one sample sequenced in a study of response to subunit inactivated influenza vaccine. TCRdb used MiXCR to reprocess the RT-PCR reads, holding one entry per CDR3 protein. The sample records hundreds of thousands of distinct CDR3 sequences, around 16% being singletons. The source material was PBMCs from blood, sampled 11 to 12 days after vaccination. Every receptor here comes from a man aged 50 or older who received an inactivated influenza vaccine.

This clonotype showed up just a few times. The chain carries TRBV30 and TRBJ2-7, with D perhaps TRBD2 (6 bases). The V end lost 0 bases, the J end lost 4 bases, and 16 bases lay between the germline ends. Germline CDR1 reads GTSNPN; CDR2 reads SVGIG (reference sequence). The CDR3 length is 15 residues. The CDR3 region is CAWSVLGRVTYEQYF. Here the CDR3 DNA reads TGTGCCTGGAGTGTACTCGGGAGAGTTACTTACGAGCAGTACTTC.

The J gene is TRBJ2-7, the V gene TRBV28, with D possibly matching TRBD2 (7 bases). From germline, CDR1 is MDHEN and CDR2 SYDVKM. V was shortened by 6 bases and J by 2 bases, with 17 bases between the two germline ends. The CDR3 is 15 amino acids. CDR3 DNA sequence: TGTGCCAGCAGGGGGGGGGGCCGGGGCCCCTACGAGCAGTACTTC. Protein: CASRGGGRGPYEQYF.

On this clonotype itself: The germline gene is not matched at one end of the junction; a read error may be the cause. CDR3 loop: CSSSQAGLQGQDQPQHF. The CDR3, as DNA: TGTTCCAGTAGCCAAGCGGGCTTGCAGGGACAGGACCAGCCCCAGCATTTT. The V call is TRBV3-1, the J call TRBJ1-5, with 8 bases identical to TRBD1. CDR3 length: 17 residues. The germline CDR1 and CDR2 sequences are LGHDT and YNNKEL (reference sequence).

CDR3 DNA sequence: TGTGCCAGCAGCTCTCCACTTAGCGGGGGGGCCACCGGGGAGCTGTTTTTT. This codes for CASSSPLSGGATGELFF. The gene calls are TRBV7-2 and TRBJ2-2; 11 bases are a match to TRBD2. CDR1 and CDR2 from the germline V gene are SGHTA and FQGNSA. The length of the CDR3 is 17 residues. J lost 4 bases, V lost 4 bases, and 8 bases had no gene match.

This clonotype showed up just a few times. The V and J genes are TRBV2 and TRBJ2-1; 7 bases match TRBD2. CDR1 and CDR2 (germline): SNHLY, FYNNEI. The ends lost 4 bases at V and 3 bases at J; junction bases unmatched: 9. The CDR3 sequence is 16 residues long. CDR3 bases: TGTGCCAGCAGTGTCCCCAAAGCGGGGAACTACAATGAGCAGTTCTTC. Translation gives CASSVPKAGNYNEQFF.